The sample holds a few counts of the clone carrying this T cell receptor (beta chain). The sample comes from a study of blood T cell repertoires in COVID-19. The table came from immunoSEQ multiplex PCR; TCRdb's copy has only in-frame clones and leaves some out. The profile shows 77,000 or so clones, 83% of them singletons. The sample consisted of peripheral blood. The sequence derives from a woman aged 55 to 70 with acute or convalescent COVID-19.

The DNA for the CDR3 is TGTGCCAGCACCCTCAGGGCCGTTGGCACTGAAGCTTTCTTT. Translation: CASTLRAVGTEAFF. V gene TRBV6-6 combines with J gene TRBJ1-1, with TRBD1 as a possible D gene (5 bases). Germline CDR1 and CDR2: MNHNY and SVGAGI (reference sequence). This CDR3 contains 14 residues. Trimming took 7 bases from V and 4 from J, leaving 16 bases between them.